These T cell receptor beta chains were read from a single sample in a study of blood T cell repertoires in COVID-19. Sequenced by immunoSEQ multiplex PCR; TCRdb stores in-frame clones only, minus some. The table lists more than 60,000 clones, about nine tenths of them singletons, with roughly 40% in the top ten. Material for sequencing was peripheral blood. The receptors come from an older woman with COVID-19, enrolled during active disease. Both conserved end residues are part of each CDR3. D genes are given only for firm matches. Not all rows give a size; the values are once, few, many and, for expanded clones, a class.

>-|TRBV14|-|13|TRBJ2-1
CASSVLGDNEQFF
TGTGCCAGCAGCGTTCTCGGGGACAATGAGCAGTTCTTC
>-|TRBV5-1|-|13|TRBJ2-1
CASSPGTDGEQFF
TGCGCCAGCAGCCCCGGGACTGACGGTGAGCAGTTCTTC
>-|TRBV5-1|TRBD1|15|TRBJ1-1
CASSSGQGTGTEAFF
TGCGCCAGCAGCTCAGGACAGGGGACGGGTACTGAAGCTTTCTTT
>-|TRBV19|-|14|TRBJ1-1
CASSIHQKNTEAFF
TGTGCCAGTAGTATTCATCAGAAGAACACTGAAGCTTTCTTT
>-|TRBV11-2|TRBD1|16|TRBJ1-1
CASSLGGGGLNTEAFF
TGTGCCAGCAGCTTAGGTGGAGGGGGCTTGAACACTGAAGCTTTCTTT
>once|TRBV6-2/TRBV6-3|TRBD1|15|TRBJ1-1
CASSLQKGGRREAFF
TGTGCCAGCAGCCTACAGAAAGGGGGCAGGAGGGAAGCTTTCTTT
>-|TRBV7-9|-|14|TRBJ1-3
CASSLGTLGNTIYF
TGTGCCAGCAGCTTAGGAACTCTTGGAAACACCATATATTTT
>-|TRBV11-2|-|12|TRBJ2-1
CASSRERNEQFF
TGTGCCAGCAGCCGGGAGCGCAATGAGCAGTTCTTC
>-|TRBV6-5|-|15|TRBJ1-2
CASSYSIAVRNGYTF
TGTGCCAGCAGTTACTCGATCGCGGTGAGGAATGGCTACACCTTC
>-|TRBV21-1|-|13|TRBJ2-5
CASSRDIQETQYF
TGTGCCAGCAGCCGGGACATCCAAGAGACCCAGTACTTC
>-|TRBV4-3|TRBD1|16|TRBJ2-7
CASSQDPGQVAYEQYF
TGCGCCAGCAGCCAAGATCCCGGACAGGTAGCCTACGAGCAGTACTTC
>few|TRBV29-1|TRBD1|13|TRBJ2-5
CSVSRGQQETQYF
TGCAGCGTCTCCCGGGGACAGCAAGAGACCCAGTACTTC
>-|TRBV6-2/TRBV6-3|-|15|TRBJ1-6
CASSPQPNYNSPLHF
TGTGCCAGCAGTCCACAACCCAACTATAATTCACCCCTCCACTTT
>-|TRBV4-1|TRBD2|17|TRBJ2-7
CASSQELTSGGSYEQYF
TGCGCCAGCAGCCAAGAGCTAACTAGCGGAGGGTCCTACGAGCAGTACTTC
>-|TRBV10-2|TRBD2|13|TRBJ2-7
CASLGGSWNEQYF
TGCGCCAGCCTGGGAGGGTCTTGGAACGAGCAGTACTTC
>-|TRBV19|-|12|TRBJ1-2
CASSLAEGGYTF
TGTGCCAGTAGTCTGGCGGAGGGTGGCTACACCTTC
>-|TRBV9|-|15|TRBJ2-2
CASSTRDGYTGELFF
TGTGCCAGCAGCACGCGGGACGGCTACACCGGGGAGCTGTTTTTT
>once|TRBV6-5|-|14|TRBJ1-3
CASSQTGSGNTIYF
TGTGCCAGCAGTCAGACAGGATCTGGAAACACCATATATTTT
>-|TRBV6-6|-|15|TRBJ1-1
CASSYSVGGRTEAFF
TGTGCCAGCAGTTACTCCGTTGGAGGGCGTACTGAAGCTTTCTTT
>-|TRBV30|-|11|TRBJ2-1
CAWDEEVRKFF
TGTGCCTGGGACGAAGAGGTGCGCAAGTTCTTC
>-|TRBV25-1|-|14|TRBJ1-4
CASSGGEGSEKLFF
TGTGCCAGCAGCGGCGGGGAGGGCAGTGAAAAACTGTTTTTT
>-|TRBV19|TRBD1|14|TRBJ2-3
CASSARTGRDTQYF
TGTGCCAGTAGTGCAAGGACAGGGAGAGATACGCAGTATTTT
>-|TRBV29-1|-|11|TRBJ2-3
CSVEREDTQYF
TGCAGCGTTGAGAGGGAAGATACGCAGTATTTT
>-|TRBV5-8|-|14|TRBJ1-1
CASSIRDMNTEAFF
TGTGCCAGCAGCATCCGGGACATGAACACTGAAGCTTTCTTT
>-|TRBV7-9|-|12|TRBJ2-7
CASSFTPYEQYF
TGTGCCAGCAGCTTTACTCCCTACGAGCAGTACTTC
>-|TRBV27|-|15|TRBJ1-4
CASSVGTGQQEKLFF
TGTGCCAGCAGTGTCGGGACGGGACAACAGGAAAAACTGTTTTTT
>-|TRBV9|-|15|TRBJ2-1
CASSPEGRDDNEQFF
TGTGCCAGCAGCCCAGAGGGGCGGGACGACAATGAGCAGTTCTTC
>-|TRBV11-3|TRBD1|14|TRBJ1-2
CASSLQGADYGYTF
TGTGCCAGCAGCTTACAGGGGGCGGACTATGGCTACACCTTC
>-|TRBV7-9|-|13|TRBJ2-2
CASSTNRAGELFF
TGTGCCAGCAGCACGAACAGGGCCGGGGAGCTGTTTTTT
>-|TRBV27|-|14|TRBJ1-2
CASSVTRALRGYTF
TGTGCCAGCAGTGTAACCAGGGCCCTTAGGGGCTACACCTTC
>-|TRBV12-3/TRBV12-4|TRBD1|13|TRBJ1-1
CASSAQGATEAFF
TGTGCCAGCAGTGCTCAGGGGGCCACTGAAGCTTTCTTT
>-|TRBV4-3|TRBD1|16|TRBJ1-1
CASSQDIGQGAAEAFF
TGCGCCAGCAGCCAAGATATTGGACAGGGGGCCGCTGAAGCTTTCTTT
>-|TRBV10-2|TRBD1|17|TRBJ1-6
CASSLAGRGGSNSPLHF
TGCGCCAGCAGCCTAGCGGGCAGGGGGGGATCTAATTCACCCCTCCACTTT
>-|TRBV19|-|15|TRBJ1-2
CASVPRQALLYGYTF
TGTGCCAGCGTTCCGCGACAGGCCCTATTATATGGCTACACCTTC
>-|TRBV10-3|-|12|TRBJ2-7
CAIRQPSYEQYF
TGTGCCATCAGACAGCCCTCCTACGAGCAGTACTTC
>-|TRBV28|TRBD1|16|TRBJ2-7
CASNPPPGQGVYEQYF
TGTGCCAGCAACCCTCCCCCGGGACAGGGGGTCTACGAGCAGTACTTC
>-|TRBV10-3|-|15|TRBJ2-7
CAISESEGRLYEQYF
TGTGCCATCAGTGAGTCGGAGGGGAGGCTCTACGAGCAGTACTTC
>-|TRBV9|TRBD1|19|TRBJ2-3
CASSPITGEGYEGPDTQYF
TGTGCCAGCAGCCCTATCACAGGGGAAGGTTACGAAGGGCCAGATACGCAGTATTTT
>few|TRBV7-8|-|14|TRBJ2-7
CASSHRTVPYEQYF
TGTGCCAGCAGCCATCGGACTGTTCCCTACGAGCAGTACTTC
>-|TRBV2|TRBD1|14|TRBJ1-2
CASSERTGARDYTF
TGTGCCAGCAGTGAAAGGACAGGGGCAAGGGACTACACCTTC
>-|TRBV30|TRBD1|13|TRBJ2-7
CAWDRDRAYEQYF
TGTGCCTGGGACCGGGACAGGGCGTACGAGCAGTACTTC
>-|TRBV28|-|13|TRBJ1-2
CASSLFGGYGYTF
TGTGCCAGCAGTTTATTTGGCGGCTATGGCTACACCTTC
>few|TRBV7-9|TRBD2|16|TRBJ2-1
CASSGRSGSSYNEQFF
TGTGCCAGCAGCGGTCGAAGCGGGAGCTCCTACAATGAGCAGTTCTTC
>few|TRBV5-1|TRBD2|14|TRBJ2-1
CASRDLAGDGEQFF
TGCGCCAGCAGAGATCTAGCGGGAGATGGCGAGCAGTTCTTC
>-|TRBV28|TRBD2|15|TRBJ2-7
CASTEGLAGAYEQYF
TGTGCCAGCACCGAGGGACTAGCGGGAGCCTACGAGCAGTACTTC
>once|TRBV7-8|-|15|TRBJ2-7
CASSLAGSSSYEQYF
TGTGCCAGCAGCCTCGCCGGGAGTAGCTCCTACGAGCAGTACTTC
>-|TRBV19|-|14|TRBJ1-1
CASSIDSEHTEAFF
TGTGCCAGTAGTATAGATAGCGAACACACTGAAGCTTTCTTT
>-|TRBV28|-|16|TRBJ2-3
CASSLFGTRRTDTQYF
TGTGCCAGCAGTTTATTCGGAACCAGGCGTACAGATACGCAGTATTTT
>-|TRBV19|-|14|TRBJ2-7
CASSASTGSYEQYF
TGTGCCAGTAGTGCCTCGACAGGTTCCTACGAGCAGTACTTC
>-|TRBV18|TRBD1|14|TRBJ1-1
CASSPGTGITEAFF
TGTGCCAGCTCACCCGGGACAGGGATCACTGAAGCTTTCTTT
>-|TRBV30|TRBD1|13|TRBJ2-3
CAWSVQGALTQYF
TGTGCCTGGAGTGTACAGGGGGCGCTTACGCAGTATTTT
>-|TRBV18|-|13|TRBJ1-6
CASSPRDISPLHF
TGTGCCAGCTCACCACGGGACATTTCACCCCTCCACTTT
>-|TRBV24-1|-|13|TRBJ2-7
CATSDPGSGEQYF
TGTGCCACCAGTGACCCCGGGAGCGGCGAGCAGTACTTC
>once|TRBV6-2/TRBV6-3|TRBD1|12|TRBJ1-2
CASSRFQGEHTF
TGTGCCAGCAGTCGATTCCAGGGGGAGCACACCTTC